The 3 T cell receptor beta chains reported below all come from one sample, sequenced in a study of control samples from healthy donors and cancer patients. Assay used: immunoSEQ multiplex PCR; TCRdb lists only in-frame clones, some missing. This sample has 150,000 or so clones; 75% to 95% occur once, and the top ten carry 2% to 3%. The source material was blood. Receptors originate from a man in his forties in good health.

This chain uses TRBV18 with TRBJ2-3; D is possibly TRBD2 (6 bases). The CDR3 is made up of 16 amino acids. V was shortened by 1 base and J by 2 bases, with 13 bases between the two germline ends. Germline CDR1 is KGHSH and CDR2 is LQKENI. CDR3 DNA: TGTGCCAGCTCACCACGACTAGTCACTACCACAGATACGCAGTATTTT. This codes for CASSPRLVTTTDTQYF.

The genes are TRBV12-3 or TRBV12-4 and TRBJ1-1; perhaps TRBD1 as D (5 bases). V shed 4 bases and J shed 11 bases, with 14 bases lying between them. The CDR3 is 12 amino acids. CDR3 protein: CASSSRDLTAFF. For the CDR3, the DNA is TGTGCCAGCAGTTCCCGGGACCTCACGGCTTTCTTT.

The V gene is TRBV29-1, the J gene TRBJ2-4, with D possibly matching TRBD1 (6 bases). CDR3 length equals 12 residues. Germline CDR1 and CDR2: SQVTM and ANQGSEA. V lost 7 bases to trimming and J lost 2 bases, with 9 bases between them. The CDR3 DNA follows: TGCAGCGGAACAGGGTCCAAAAACATTCAGTACTTC. Protein sequence: CSGTGSKNIQYF.